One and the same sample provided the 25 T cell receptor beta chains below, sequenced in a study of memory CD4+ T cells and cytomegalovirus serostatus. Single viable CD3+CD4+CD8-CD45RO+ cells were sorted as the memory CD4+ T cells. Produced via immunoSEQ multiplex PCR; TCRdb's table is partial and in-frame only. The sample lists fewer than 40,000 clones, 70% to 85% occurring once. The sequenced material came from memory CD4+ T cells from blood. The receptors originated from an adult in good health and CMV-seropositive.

The DNA for the CDR3 is TGTGCCAGCGGGCAGGGGAGAGGGACTGAAGCTTTCTTT. As protein: CASGQGRGTEAFF. V gene TRBV2 combines with J gene TRBJ1-1, with a weak D call TRBD1 (6 bases). The CDR3 sequence is 13 residues long. Trimming pared 8 bases from V and 5 bases from J, leaving 15 bases between. Per germline, CDR1 SNHLY and CDR2 FYNNEI. The whole variable domain, remainder taken from reference TRBV2 and TRBJ1-1, is EPEVTQTPSHQVTQMGQEVILRCVPISNHLYFYWYRQILGQKVEFLVSFYNNEISEKSEIFDDQFSVERPDGSNFTLKIRSTKLEDSAMYFCASGQGRGTEAFFGQGTRLTVV.

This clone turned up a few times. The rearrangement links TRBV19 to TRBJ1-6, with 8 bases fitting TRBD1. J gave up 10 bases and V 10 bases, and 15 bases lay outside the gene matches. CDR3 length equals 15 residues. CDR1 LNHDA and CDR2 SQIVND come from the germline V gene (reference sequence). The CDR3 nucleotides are TGTGCCACTGGACAGGGAGGTGCTTTATTCTCACCCCTCCACTTT. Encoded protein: CATGQGGALFSPLHF.

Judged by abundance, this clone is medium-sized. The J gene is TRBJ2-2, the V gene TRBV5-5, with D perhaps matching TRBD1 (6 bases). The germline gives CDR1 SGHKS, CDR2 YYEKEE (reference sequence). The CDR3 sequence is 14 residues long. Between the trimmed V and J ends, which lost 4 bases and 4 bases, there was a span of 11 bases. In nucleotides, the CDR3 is TGTGCCAGCAGCCTCGGACAGCTCACCGGGGAGCTGTTTTTT. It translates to CASSLGQLTGELFF.

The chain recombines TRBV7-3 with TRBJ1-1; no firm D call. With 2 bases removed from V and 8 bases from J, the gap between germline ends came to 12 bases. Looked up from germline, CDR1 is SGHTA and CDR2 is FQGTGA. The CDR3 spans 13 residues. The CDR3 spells CASSLVVRAEAFF. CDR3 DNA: TGTGCCAGCAGCTTAGTGGTCCGCGCAGAAGCTTTCTTT.

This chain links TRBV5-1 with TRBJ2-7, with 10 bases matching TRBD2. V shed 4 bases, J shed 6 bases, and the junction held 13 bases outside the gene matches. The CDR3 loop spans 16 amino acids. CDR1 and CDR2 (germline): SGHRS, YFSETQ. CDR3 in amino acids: CASSPRRAGGPVEQYF. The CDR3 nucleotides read TGCGCCAGCAGCCCCCGTCGAGCGGGAGGGCCAGTCGAGCAGTACTTC.

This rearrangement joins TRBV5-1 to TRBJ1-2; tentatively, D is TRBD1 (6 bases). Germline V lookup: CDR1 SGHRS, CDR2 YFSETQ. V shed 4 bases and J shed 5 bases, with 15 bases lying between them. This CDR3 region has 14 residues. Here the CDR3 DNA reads TGCGCCAGCAGCCTATTACAGGGCTCGTATGGCTACACCTTC. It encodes CASSLLQGSYGYTF.

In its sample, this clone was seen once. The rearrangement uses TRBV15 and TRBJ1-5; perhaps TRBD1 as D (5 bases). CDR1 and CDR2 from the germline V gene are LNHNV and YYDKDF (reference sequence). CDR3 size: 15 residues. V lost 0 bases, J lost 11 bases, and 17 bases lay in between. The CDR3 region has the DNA TGTGCCACCAGCAGAGATCTAGGGACCCGAGGGGCCCAGCATTTT. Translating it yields CATSRDLGTRGAQHF.

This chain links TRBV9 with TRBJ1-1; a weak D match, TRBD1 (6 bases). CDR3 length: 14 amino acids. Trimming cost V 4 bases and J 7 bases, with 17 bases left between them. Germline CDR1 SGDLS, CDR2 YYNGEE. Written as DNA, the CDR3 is TGTGCCAGCAGCTTCGGCCAGGGGATAGATGAAGCTTTCTTT. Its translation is CASSFGQGIDEAFF.

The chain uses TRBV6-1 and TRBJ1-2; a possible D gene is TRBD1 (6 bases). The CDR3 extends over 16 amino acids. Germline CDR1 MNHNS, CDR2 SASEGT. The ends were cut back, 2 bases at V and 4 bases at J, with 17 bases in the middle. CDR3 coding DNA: TGTGCCAGCAGTGAAATCGGAGGGGACACTCTCTATGGCTACACCTTC. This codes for CASSEIGGDTLYGYTF.

CDR3 sequence (DNA): TGTGCCAGCTTGGCGGACTGGAACACCGGGGAGCTGTTTTTT. It yields the protein CASLADWNTGELFF. The J gene is TRBJ2-2, the V gene TRBV2; D is perhaps TRBD2 (5 bases). With 8 bases removed from V and 1 base from J, the gap between germline ends came to 11 bases. The V gene's germline CDR1 is SNHLY and CDR2 FYNNEI. The CDR3 loop spans 14 amino acids.

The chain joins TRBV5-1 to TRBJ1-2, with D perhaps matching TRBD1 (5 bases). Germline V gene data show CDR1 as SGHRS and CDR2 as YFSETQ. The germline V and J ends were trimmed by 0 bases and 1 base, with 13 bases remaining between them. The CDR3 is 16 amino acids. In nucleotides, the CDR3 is TGCGCCAGCAGCTTGGAGGGACCGCCGGTTAACTATGGCTACACCTTC. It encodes CASSLEGPPVNYGYTF.

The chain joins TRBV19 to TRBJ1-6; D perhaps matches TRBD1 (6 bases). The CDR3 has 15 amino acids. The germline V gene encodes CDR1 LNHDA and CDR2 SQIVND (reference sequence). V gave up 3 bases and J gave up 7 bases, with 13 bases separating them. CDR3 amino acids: CASSIHSGANSPLHF. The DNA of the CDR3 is TGTGCCAGTAGTATTCACTCAGGGGCGAATTCACCCCTCCACTTT.

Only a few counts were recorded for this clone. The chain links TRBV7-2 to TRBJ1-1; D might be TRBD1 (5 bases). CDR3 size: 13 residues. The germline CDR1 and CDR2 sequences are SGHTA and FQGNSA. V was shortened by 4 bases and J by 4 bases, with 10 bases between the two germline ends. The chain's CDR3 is CASSSRAATEAFF. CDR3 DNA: TGTGCCAGCAGCTCCAGGGCGGCCACTGAAGCTTTCTTT. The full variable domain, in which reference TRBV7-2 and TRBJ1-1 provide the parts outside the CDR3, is GAGVSQSPSNKVTEKGKDVELRCDPISGHTALYWYRQSLGQGLEFLIYFQGNSAPDKSGLPSDRFSAERTGGSVSTLTIQRTQQEDSAVYLCASSSRAATEAFFGQGTRLTVV.

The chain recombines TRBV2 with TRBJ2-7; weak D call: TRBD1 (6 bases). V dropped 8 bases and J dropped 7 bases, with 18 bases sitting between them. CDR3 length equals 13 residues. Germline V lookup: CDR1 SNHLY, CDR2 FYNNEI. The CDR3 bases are TGTGCCAGCCGCGCCCAGGGGCCGGGGGAGCAGTACTTC. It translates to CASRAQGPGEQYF. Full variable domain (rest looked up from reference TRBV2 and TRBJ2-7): EPEVTQTPSHQVTQMGQEVILRCVPISNHLYFYWYRQILGQKVEFLVSFYNNEISEKSEIFDDQFSVERPDGSNFTLKIRSTKLEDSAMYFCASRAQGPGEQYFGPGTRLTVT.

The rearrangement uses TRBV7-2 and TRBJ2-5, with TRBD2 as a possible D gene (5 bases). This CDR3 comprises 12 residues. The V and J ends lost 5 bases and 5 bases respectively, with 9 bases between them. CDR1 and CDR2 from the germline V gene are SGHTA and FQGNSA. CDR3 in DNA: TGTGCCAGCAGCCTACTAGGTGAGACCCAGTACTTC. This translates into CASSLLGETQYF.

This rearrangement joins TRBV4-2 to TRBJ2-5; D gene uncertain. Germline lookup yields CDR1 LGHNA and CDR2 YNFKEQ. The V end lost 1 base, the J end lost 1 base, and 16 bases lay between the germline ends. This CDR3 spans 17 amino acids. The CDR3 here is CASSQGGSSLLQETQYF. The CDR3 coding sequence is TGTGCCAGCAGCCAAGGGGGAAGCTCACTACTCCAAGAGACCCAGTACTTC.

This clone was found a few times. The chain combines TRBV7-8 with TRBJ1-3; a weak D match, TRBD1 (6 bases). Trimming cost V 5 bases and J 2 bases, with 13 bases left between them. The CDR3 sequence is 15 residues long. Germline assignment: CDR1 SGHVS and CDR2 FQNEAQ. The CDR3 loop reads CASSRYRAPGNTIYF. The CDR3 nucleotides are TGTGCCAGCAGCCGCTACAGGGCGCCTGGAAACACCATATATTTT.

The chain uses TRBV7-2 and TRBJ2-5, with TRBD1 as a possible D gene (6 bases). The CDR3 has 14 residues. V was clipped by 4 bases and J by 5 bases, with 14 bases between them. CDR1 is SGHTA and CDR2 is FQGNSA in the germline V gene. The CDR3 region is CASSSGTIIETQYF. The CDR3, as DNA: TGTGCCAGCAGCTCGGGGACAATCATCGAGACCCAGTACTTC.

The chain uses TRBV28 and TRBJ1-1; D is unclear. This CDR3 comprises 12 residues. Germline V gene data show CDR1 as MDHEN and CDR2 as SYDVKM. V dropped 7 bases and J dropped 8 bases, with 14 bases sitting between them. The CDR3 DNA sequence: TGTGCCAGCATGTATCAAGGTTACGAAGCTTTCTTT. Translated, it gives CASMYQGYEAFF.

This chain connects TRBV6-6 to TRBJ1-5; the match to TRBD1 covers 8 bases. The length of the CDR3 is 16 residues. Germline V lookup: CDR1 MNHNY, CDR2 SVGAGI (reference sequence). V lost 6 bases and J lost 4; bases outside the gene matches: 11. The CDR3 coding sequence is TGTGCCAGCAGCGACCAGACAGGGGTCGGAAATCAGCCCCAGCATTTT. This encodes CASSDQTGVGNQPQHF.

As DNA, the CDR3 is TGTGCCAGCAGTTACGGGACATTGGACACTGAAGCTTTCTTT. This sequence encodes CASSYGTLDTEAFF. J is TRBJ1-1 and V is TRBV6-6, with D perhaps TRBD1 (6 bases). V lost 2 bases, J lost 3 bases, and 10 bases lay in between. Per germline, CDR1 MNHNY and CDR2 SVGAGI (reference sequence). The CDR3 is 14 residues long.

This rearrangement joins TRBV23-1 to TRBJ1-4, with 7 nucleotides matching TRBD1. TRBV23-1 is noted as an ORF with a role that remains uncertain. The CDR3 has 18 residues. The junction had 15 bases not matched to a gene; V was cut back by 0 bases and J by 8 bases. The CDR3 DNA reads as TGCGCCAGCAGTCAATCCCCCGGACAGGAACTCGACGGCGAAAAACTGTTTTTT. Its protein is CASSQSPGQELDGEKLFF.

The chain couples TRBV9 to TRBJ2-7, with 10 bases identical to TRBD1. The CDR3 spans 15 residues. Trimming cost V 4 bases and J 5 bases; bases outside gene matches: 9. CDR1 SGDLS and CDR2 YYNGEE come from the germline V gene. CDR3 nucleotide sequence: TGTGCCAGCAGCACCCGGGACAGGGGAACAGACGAGCAGTACTTC. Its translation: CASSTRDRGTDEQYF. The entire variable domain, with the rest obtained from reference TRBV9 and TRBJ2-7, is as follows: DSGVTQTPKHLITATGQRVTLRCSPRSGDLSVYWYQQSLDQGLQFLIQYYNGEERAKGNILERFSAQQFPDLHSELNLSSLELGDSALYFCASSTRDRGTDEQYFGPGTRLTVT.

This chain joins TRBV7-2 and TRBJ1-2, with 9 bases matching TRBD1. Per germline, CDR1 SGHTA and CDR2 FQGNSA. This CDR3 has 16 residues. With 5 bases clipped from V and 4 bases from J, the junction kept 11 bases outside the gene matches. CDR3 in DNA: TGTGCCAGCAGCCCACAGCCCGGGACAGGGAGCTATGGCTACACCTTC. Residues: CASSPQPGTGSYGYTF.

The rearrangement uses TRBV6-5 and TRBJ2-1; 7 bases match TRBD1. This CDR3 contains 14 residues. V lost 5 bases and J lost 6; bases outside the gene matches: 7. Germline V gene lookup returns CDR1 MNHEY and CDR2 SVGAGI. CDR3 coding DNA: TGTGCCAGCAGTATGGCAGGGGGTCCCAATGAGCAGTTCTTC. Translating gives CASSMAGGPNEQFF.